This T cell receptor (beta chain) is drawn from a study of blood T cell repertoires in COVID-19. Study overall: Whether acute or convalescent, the COVID-19 samples came from the United States, Italy and Spain. PBMCs, B-cell-depleted T cells, or T cells provided the cDNA or gDNA that made up the material.

Study processing details: Scientists estimated how many nucleated cells there were by amplifying reference gene primers. Method: immunoSEQ multiplex PCR; TCRdb's copy keeps in-frame clones and lacks some. That table supplies the V and J calls and clone size; D and trimming were determined from the DNA. Of around 97,000 clones listed, approximately 82% are singletons. The CDR3 contains 15 residues. With V trimmed by 5 bases and J by 1 base, 3 bases remained unmatched. Germline values: CDR1 SEHNR, CDR2 FQNEAQ (reference sequence). The sequence was collected from a man between 70 and 80 years old with acute or convalescent COVID-19. The chain recombines TRBV7-9 with TRBJ2-2; 8 nucleotides match TRBD1. The specimen was peripheral blood. CDR3 sequence: CASSPTGVNTGELFF. CDR3 in DNA: TGTGCCAGCAGCCCGACAGGGGTGAACACCGGGGAGCTGTTTTTT.